This TCR beta chain stems from a study of T-cell reconstitution after alpha-beta-depleted transplantation in children. Researchers prepared the TCRbeta library using unique molecular identifiers, the study reports. TCRdb re-derived calls from the PCR reads in MiXCR, one entry per CDR3 protein. The table records about 600,000 distinct CDR3 sequences, around 13% of them present only once. This clonotype was observed many times. Its antigen is unknown. General study findings and limits: Alpha-beta T cells present about two months after transplant were reported to originate from several hundred expanded graft clones. It was newly produced T cells that mostly accounted for T-cell counts and diversity one year after transplant. Surviving thymic progenitors and recipient T cells were the source of high TCRbeta diversity at day 60 in some patients.

Germline loops: CDR1 MNHEY, CDR2 SMNVEV (reference sequence). The V segment lost 1 base and the J segment 9 bases; nucleotides outside the gene matches: 11. CDR3 length: 16 residues. This sample comprised PBMCs, mostly from graft donor cells, obtained 360 days after TCRalphabeta/CD19-depleted stem cell transplant. The chain uses TRBV27 and TRBJ2-1, with TRBD2 identical over 8 bases. This sequence was found in a male patient between 10 and 17 years old who had a stem cell transplant for acute myeloid leukemia, so the T cells may come from the graft donor. In DNA, the CDR3 is TGTGCCAGCAGTTTATGGGGTGTAGCGGGACGTGGTGAGCAGTTCTTC. Protein product: CASSLWGVAGRGEQFF.